A selection of T cell receptor beta chains follows, all from one sample in a study of shared clonotypes between healthy human individuals. Libraries were prepared by immunoSEQ multiplex PCR; TCRdb keeps only in-frame clonotypes and omits some of them. In the table there are about 680,000 clones, around four fifths of which are singletons. The specimen was memory CD4+ T cells sorted from blood. The origin of the receptors is a woman aged 25-40 years in good health. Each CDR3 is given with its conserved first and last residue. Fields, in order: clone size, D gene, J gene, V gene, CDR3 DNA, CDR3 protein. The D gene is left open where the match is weak. Size values are once, few and many counts, or a class for expanded clones, and some rows have none.

clone size: -
D gene: -
J gene: TRBJ1-1
V gene: TRBV19
CDR3 DNA: TGTGCCAGTAGTATTAACGGGGGCACTGAAGCTTTCTTT
CDR3 protein: CASSINGGTEAFF

clone size: -
D gene: -
J gene: TRBJ1-1
V gene: TRBV19
CDR3 DNA: TGTGCCAGTAGGGATCACCGGCTGAACACTGAAGCTTTCTTT
CDR3 protein: CASRDHRLNTEAFF

clone size: -
D gene: TRBD1
J gene: TRBJ2-1
V gene: TRBV5-1
CDR3 DNA: TGCGCCAGCAGCTTTTCGGGACAGGGGCACAATGAGCAGTTCTTC
CDR3 protein: CASSFSGQGHNEQFF

clone size: few
D gene: TRBD1
J gene: TRBJ1-2
V gene: TRBV28
CDR3 DNA: TGTGCCAGCAGTTTGACAGGGAGGGTTGGCTACACCTTC
CDR3 protein: CASSLTGRVGYTF

clone size: -
D gene: -
J gene: TRBJ2-3
V gene: TRBV5-8
CDR3 DNA: TGTGCCAGCAGCTTGGGGCAGGGGCCCACAGATACGCAGTATTTT
CDR3 protein: CASSLGQGPTDTQYF

clone size: many
D gene: TRBD1
J gene: TRBJ1-2
V gene: TRBV27
CDR3 DNA: TGTGCCAGCAGTTTCGAGGGACAGGGGGCAGGTGGCTACACCTTC
CDR3 protein: CASSFEGQGAGGYTF

clone size: -
D gene: TRBD2
J gene: TRBJ2-7
V gene: TRBV27
CDR3 DNA: TGTGCCAGCAGTTCCGGGAGGGCCGCGCGTTACGAGCAGTACTTC
CDR3 protein: CASSSGRAARYEQYF

clone size: -
D gene: -
J gene: TRBJ1-2
V gene: TRBV19
CDR3 DNA: TGTGCCAGTAGTCGGAGTCAGGCGTCTAACTATGGCTACACCTTC
CDR3 protein: CASSRSQASNYGYTF

clone size: -
D gene: TRBD1
J gene: TRBJ1-5
V gene: TRBV4-2
CDR3 DNA: TGTGCCAGCAGCCAAGATGAGGGACAGGGTGGGGATCAGCCCCAGCATTTT
CDR3 protein: CASSQDEGQGGDQPQHF

clone size: -
D gene: -
J gene: TRBJ2-6
V gene: TRBV7-2
CDR3 DNA: TGTGCCAGCAGCCCCGACTTGGTTCGGGCCAACGTCCTGACTTTC
CDR3 protein: CASSPDLVRANVLTF

clone size: -
D gene: -
J gene: TRBJ1-5
V gene: TRBV6-1
CDR3 DNA: TGTGCCAGCAGTGAAAATTCTGGGACTCAGCCCCAGCATTTT
CDR3 protein: CASSENSGTQPQHF

clone size: once
D gene: TRBD2
J gene: TRBJ2-2
V gene: TRBV18
CDR3 DNA: TGTGCCAGCTCACCGACTAGCGGGGGAAACACCGGGGAGCTGTTTTTT
CDR3 protein: CASSPTSGGNTGELFF

clone size: few
D gene: TRBD2
J gene: TRBJ2-7
V gene: TRBV6-1
CDR3 DNA: TGTGCCAGCAGTCCTAGGACTAGCGGCCTCGAGCAGTACTTC
CDR3 protein: CASSPRTSGLEQYF

clone size: -
D gene: TRBD1
J gene: TRBJ2-5
V gene: TRBV7-8
CDR3 DNA: TGTGCCAGCAGCACCCGACAGGGGGGGGAGACCCAGTACTTC
CDR3 protein: CASSTRQGGETQYF

clone size: many
D gene: -
J gene: TRBJ1-1
V gene: TRBV5-4
CDR3 DNA: TGTGCCAGCAGCTTTTGGGGAACCGCTGAAGCTTTCTTT
CDR3 protein: CASSFWGTAEAFF

clone size: -
D gene: -
J gene: TRBJ2-1
V gene: TRBV11-3
CDR3 DNA: TGTGCCAGCAGCTCAGCCCTCTACAATGAGCAGTTCTTC
CDR3 protein: CASSSALYNEQFF

clone size: -
D gene: TRBD2
J gene: TRBJ2-7
V gene: TRBV5-1
CDR3 DNA: TGCGCCAGCAGCTTGGCCGGGGGGAGGGCCTACGAGCAGTACTTC
CDR3 protein: CASSLAGGRAYEQYF

clone size: -
D gene: TRBD1
J gene: TRBJ1-5
V gene: TRBV28
CDR3 DNA: TGTGCCAGCAGCCCACAGGGGGCCCCGAATCAGCCCCAGCATTTT
CDR3 protein: CASSPQGAPNQPQHF

clone size: -
D gene: -
J gene: TRBJ2-6
V gene: TRBV5-1
CDR3 DNA: TGCGCCAGCAGCTTGAGGACGGCTGGGGCCAACGTCCTGACTTTC
CDR3 protein: CASSLRTAGANVLTF

clone size: -
D gene: -
J gene: TRBJ2-3
V gene: TRBV13
CDR3 DNA: TGTGCCAGCAGCTTAGAAGGTCTAGTCGGGGCCACAGATACGCAGTATTTT
CDR3 protein: CASSLEGLVGATDTQYF

clone size: -
D gene: -
J gene: TRBJ2-6
V gene: TRBV6-5
CDR3 DNA: TGTGCCAGCAGCCTGGAAAGCTCTGGGGCCAACGTCCTGACTTTC
CDR3 protein: CASSLESSGANVLTF

clone size: -
D gene: -
J gene: TRBJ1-1
V gene: TRBV7-9
CDR3 DNA: TGTGCCAGCAGCCCGGGGTTCGGGAACACTGAAGCTTTCTTT
CDR3 protein: CASSPGFGNTEAFF

clone size: -
D gene: -
J gene: TRBJ1-1
V gene: TRBV7-2
CDR3 DNA: TGTGCCAGCAGCTTAGATCCCATCCAAACTGAAGCTTTCTTT
CDR3 protein: CASSLDPIQTEAFF

clone size: -
D gene: -
J gene: TRBJ1-4
V gene: TRBV6-6
CDR3 DNA: TGTGCCAGCAACCGGCTAAGTGGCGAAAAACTGTTTTTT
CDR3 protein: CASNRLSGEKLFF

clone size: few
D gene: -
J gene: TRBJ2-7
V gene: TRBV4-1
CDR3 DNA: TGCGCCAGCAGCCAACTCCCCGGGGAGCCACTGTCCTACGAGCAGTACTTC
CDR3 protein: CASSQLPGEPLSYEQYF

clone size: -
D gene: TRBD1
J gene: TRBJ1-2
V gene: TRBV18
CDR3 DNA: TGTGCCAGCTCACCACCGTGGGACAGGGATGGCTACACCTTC
CDR3 protein: CASSPPWDRDGYTF